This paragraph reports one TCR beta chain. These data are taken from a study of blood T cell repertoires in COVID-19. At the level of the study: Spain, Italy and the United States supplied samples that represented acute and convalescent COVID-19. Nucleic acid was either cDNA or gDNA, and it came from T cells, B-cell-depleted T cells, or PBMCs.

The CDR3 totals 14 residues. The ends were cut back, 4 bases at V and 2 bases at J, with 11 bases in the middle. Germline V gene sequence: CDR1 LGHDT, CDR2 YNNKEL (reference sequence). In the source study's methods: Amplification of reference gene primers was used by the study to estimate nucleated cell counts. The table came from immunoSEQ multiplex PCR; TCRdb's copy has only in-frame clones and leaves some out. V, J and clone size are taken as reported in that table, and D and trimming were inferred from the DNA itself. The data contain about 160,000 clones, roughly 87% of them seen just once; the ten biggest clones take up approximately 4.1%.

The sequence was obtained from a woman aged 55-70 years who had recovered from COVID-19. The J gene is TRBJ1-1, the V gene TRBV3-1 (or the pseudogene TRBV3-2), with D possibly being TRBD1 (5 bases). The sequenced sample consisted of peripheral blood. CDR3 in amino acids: CASSLRQSNTEAFF. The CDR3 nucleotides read TGTGCCAGCAGCCTAAGACAGAGCAACACTGAAGCTTTCTTT.